This T cell receptor beta chain was captured by sequencing in a study of technical replicates of blood from a handful of donors. Data came from immunoSEQ multiplex PCR; TCRdb stores just in-frame clones and leaves some out. Of 65,000 to 95,000 clones listed, 95% to 98% are singletons. V lost 6 bases, J lost 3 bases, and 9 bases lay in between. This CDR3 has 14 residues. Germline loops: CDR1 SGHNT, CDR2 YENEEA. The V and J genes are TRBV11-3 and TRBJ1-6, with D possibly matching TRBD1 (5 bases). Source material: T cells isolated from PBMCs. The sequence came from a human donor in good health. CDR3 nucleotides: TGTGCCAGCAGACCGACAGACTATAATTCACCCCTCCACTTT. It translates to CASRPTDYNSPLHF.